This TCR beta chain was captured by sequencing in a study of beta chain features in type 1 diabetes. Expressed TCRB transcripts were sequenced because the isolated RNA had all been reverse transcribed beforehand. Produced via immunoSEQ multiplex PCR; TCRdb's table is partial and in-frame only. Among under 90,000 clones, around 32% were seen once, and the ten largest hold roughly 0.44%. This clone occurred a few times. V was clipped by 3 bases and J by 3 bases, with 9 bases between them. CDR1 and CDR2 (germline): SEHNR, FQNEAQ (reference sequence). This CDR3 has 13 amino acids. This TCR derives from a young woman in good health. Sample: stem cell memory CD4+ T cells from blood. The chain couples TRBV7-9 to TRBJ2-7; D is possibly TRBD2 (6 bases). CDR3 coding DNA: TGTGCCAGCAGCTTCCACGGGAGCTACGAGCAGTACTTC. Its translation: CASSFHGSYEQYF. Together with reference TRBV7-9 and TRBJ2-7, the CDR3 gives the full variable domain: DTGVSQNPRHKITKRGQNVTFRCDPISEHNRLYWYRQTLGQGPEFLTYFQNEAQLEKSRLLSDRFSAERPKGSFSTLEIQRTEQGDSAMYLCASSFHGSYEQYFGPGTRLTVT.